The present T cell receptor (beta chain) was sequenced within a study of OX40 agonist ivuxolimab in advanced cancers. As for the study in general: Age averaged around 58 years (range about 23 to 85), and 82.7% were male. Under the entry rules, prior anti-PD-1, anti-PD-L1 or anti-CTLA-4 therapy was allowed, and about 38% had some.

Clones were read by immunoSEQ multiplex PCR, and TCRdb kept only the in-frame ones, dropping some. Seen here are roughly 70,000 clones, about four fifths observed once, and the top ten hold over 0.95%. The V end lost 7 bases, the J end lost 7 bases, and 13 bases lay between the germline ends. CDR1 and CDR2 (germline): SGHRS, YFSETQ. The CDR3 extends over 12 amino acids. The specimen comprised CD4+ or CD8+ T cells sorted from blood, sampled in a trial of the OX40 agonist ivuxolimab. This TCR was recovered from an adult with an advanced solid tumor such as melanoma, head and neck, liver or kidney cancer. The V call is TRBV5-1, the J call TRBJ2-3; D uncertain. CDR3 DNA sequence: TGCGCCAGCGCCCCCGGTGGATATACGCAGTATTTT. This sequence encodes CASAPGGYTQYF.